This TCR beta chain was profiled in a study of persistence of HIV-infected CD4 T cells. The stimulus was an HIV-1 Gag 15-mer peptide pool, 0.85 to 1 ug/peptide/mL. Memory cells lacking CD40L and CD69 with high CD45RO were sorted. This was the immunoSEQ version 4 assay in survey mode. Here immunoSEQ multiplex PCR was the method, and the copy in TCRdb shows in-frame clones only, minus some. The sample records about 32,000 clones, roughly four fifths being singletons. As regards this clone: Its target is not known.

The source of this sequence is an adult woman with HIV who was CMV-seropositive. Specimen: CD4+ T cells sorted from PBMCs after roughly 18-hour stimulation, collected from a patient who received antiretroviral therapy.

CDR3 amino acids: CSYWSDTQYF. Written as DNA, the CDR3 is TGCAGCTACTGGAGCGATACGCAGTATTTT. J is TRBJ2-3 and V is TRBV29-1; no definite D call. With 8 bases removed from V and 6 bases from J, the gap between germline ends came to 9 bases. The CDR3 is made up of 10 amino acids. CDR1 and CDR2 from the germline V gene are SQVTM and ANQGSEA.